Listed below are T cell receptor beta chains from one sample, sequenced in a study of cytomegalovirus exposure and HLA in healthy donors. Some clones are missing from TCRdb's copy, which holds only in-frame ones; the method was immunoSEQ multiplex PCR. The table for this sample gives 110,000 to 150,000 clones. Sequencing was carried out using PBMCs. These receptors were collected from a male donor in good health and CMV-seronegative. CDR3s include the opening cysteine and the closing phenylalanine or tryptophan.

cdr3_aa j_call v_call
CASSLGGSGSTDTQYF TRBJ2-3 TRBV7-8
CASSAGQVNTEAFF TRBJ1-1 TRBV25-1
CASRRAGEAFF TRBJ1-1 TRBV4-3
CASSFSRTGGNTEAFF TRBJ1-1 TRBV7-9
CSVGQALNTEAFF TRBJ1-1 TRBV29-1
CASSSGDTFDFNYGYTF TRBJ1-2 TRBV5-5
CASSIVEGLGENIQYF TRBJ2-4 TRBV19
CASSLGLLRRDEQFF TRBJ2-1 TRBV14
CASSSGQAGAEAFF TRBJ1-1 TRBV6-6
CASSEPGNTEAFF TRBJ1-1 TRBV25-1
CASSYSITDYYGYTF TRBJ1-2 TRBV6-5
CASSPIPEVSNYGYTF TRBJ1-2 TRBV18
CASSSGGYEQYF TRBJ2-7 TRBV27
CASTRGSGNEQFF TRBJ2-1 TRBV6-5
CASSPPEGASYEQYF TRBJ2-7 TRBV18
CAWRPGQGPPVLYGYTF TRBJ1-2 TRBV30
CASSSGGSGTDTQYF TRBJ2-3 TRBV11-3
CASSLKGAVDEQYF TRBJ2-7 TRBV5-1
CASSYGRGDNYGYTF TRBJ1-2 TRBV6-5
CASSPGQGDQPQHF TRBJ1-5 TRBV5-1
CSATTGAVPWGQPQHF TRBJ1-5 TRBV29-1
CATSKTSGVLTDTQYF TRBJ2-3 TRBV15
CASRLAGEAPGELFF TRBJ2-2 TRBV27
CASSEKTGRVDEKLFF TRBJ1-4 TRBV6-1
CASSAIGGDYGYTF TRBJ1-2 TRBV11-1
CATSTDRAGNQPQHF TRBJ1-5 TRBV15
CASSFRGNQPQHF TRBJ1-5 TRBV7-2
CASSVGTASFYEQYF TRBJ2-7 TRBV9
CASSYTSEPTEAFF TRBJ1-1 TRBV6-5
CASKLAGGSYEQYF TRBJ2-7 TRBV5-1
CASSLEHNEQFF TRBJ2-1 TRBV7-2
CASGDTGTDTQYF TRBJ2-3 TRBV9
CASSLGRSQETQYF TRBJ2-5 TRBV7-9
CAWRQAYGYTF TRBJ1-2 TRBV30
CAWSGDFGQAYEQYF TRBJ2-7 TRBV30
CAISESVTTGGDSPLHF TRBJ1-6 TRBV10-3
CASSRKTGTTGTSGDYNEQFF TRBJ2-1 TRBV13
CASIARRENTEAFF TRBJ1-1 TRBV19
CASSHGQVTEAFF TRBJ1-1 TRBV5-6
CASSLVGRGVVSGANVLTF TRBJ2-6 TRBV7-9
CASSQDPLAGAYNEQFF TRBJ2-1 TRBV4-2